This T cell receptor (beta chain) stems from a study of blood T cell repertoires in COVID-19. The participants were between roughly 18 and 100 years old and came from some 23 US areas. Participants' own reports of clinical history determined their cohort assignment. Cohort 3 donors counted as recovered after two negative PCRs, clearance, or resolved symptoms. Repertoires were generated with immunoSEQ multiplex PCR, while TCRdb's copy carries only in-frame clones and drops some. The sample carries 250,000 to 350,000 clones, 80% to 90% recorded once. With 5 bases removed from V and 4 bases from J, the gap between germline ends came to 14 bases. Germline loops: CDR1 SGHTA, CDR2 FQGTGA. CDR3 length: 14 residues.

This receptor was taken from a woman under 30 who had recovered from COVID-19. The sequenced material came from PBMCs or T cells enriched from blood (not recorded which). The chain recombines TRBV7-3 with TRBJ2-5; possible D gene TRBD2, 6 bases. CDR3: CASSPGGGVETQYF. The CDR3 DNA follows: TGTGCCAGCAGCCCAGGCGGCGGGGTAGAGACCCAGTACTTC.